These T cell receptor beta chains were read from a single sample in a study of blood T cells in healthy people across ages. TCRdb re-analysed the 5' RACE reads in MiXCR, keeping a single row per CDR3 protein. The table shows hundreds of thousands of distinct CDR3 sequences, with about 28% occurring only once. The same sample was also used in a study of T cells of mothers and their children.

Source material: blood. All receptors come from a boy aged 2 to 10 in good health. Both conserved end residues are part of each CDR3. The D gene is left open where the match is weak. A clone size is listed for some rows: how often the clone was seen (once, few, many), or a class if it is expanded.

>TRBJ2-1|TRBV4-2|TRBD1|NA
CASSPTPGQGKYNEQFF
TGTGCCAGCAGCCCAACACCGGGACAGGGGAAATACAATGAGCAGTTCTTC
>TRBJ2-1|TRBV10-2|NA|NA
CASSESTWLPNEQFF
TGCGCCAGCAGTGAGTCGACGTGGCTACCCAATGAGCAGTTCTTC
>TRBJ2-7|TRBV3-1|TRBD2|NA
CASSQGLAGAEEQYF
TGTGCCAGCAGCCAAGGGCTAGCGGGAGCGGAAGAGCAGTACTTC
>TRBJ1-6|TRBV30|NA|NA
CAWSARGVWPLHF
TGTGCCTGGAGCGCACGGGGCGTTTGGCCCCTCCACTTT
>TRBJ1-3|TRBV12-3/TRBV12-4|TRBD1|NA
CASSGQDSENTIYF
TGTGCCAGCAGCGGACAGGACTCTGAAAACACCATATATTTT
>TRBJ2-5|TRBV30|TRBD2|few
CAWSVGGMQTQYF
TGTGCCTGGAGTGTGGGGGGGATGCAGACCCAGTACTTC
>TRBJ2-5|TRBV5-1|NA|NA
CASSLATRSGGETQYF
TGCGCCAGCAGCTTGGCGACTAGGTCAGGCGGCGAGACCCAGTACTTC
>TRBJ2-4|TRBV5-5|NA|NA
CASSFQLAKNIQYF
TGTGCCAGCAGCTTCCAGCTAGCCAAAAACATTCAGTACTTC
>TRBJ2-1|TRBV28|TRBD2|NA
CASRPGLAVEEQFF
TGTGCCAGCAGACCGGGACTAGCGGTTGAAGAGCAGTTCTTC
>TRBJ1-1|TRBV5-1|TRBD1|NA
CASNFAYRGNTEAFF
TGCGCCAGCAACTTCGCATACAGGGGGAACACTGAAGCTTTCTTT
>TRBJ2-7|TRBV20-1|NA|few
CSARKQGRDYEQYF
TGCAGTGCTAGGAAACAGGGAAGAGACTACGAGCAGTACTTC
>TRBJ2-1|TRBV14|NA|NA
CASSTERNSYNEQFF
TGTGCCAGCAGTACGGAGCGGAACTCCTACAATGAGCAGTTCTTC
>TRBJ2-5|TRBV5-1|NA|NA
CASSFGIGAQYF
TGCGCCAGCAGCTTCGGGATTGGGGCCCAGTACTTC
>TRBJ2-5|TRBV20-1|NA|few
CSARDLYQETQYF
TGCAGTGCTCGGGATTTGTACCAAGAGACCCAGTACTTC
>TRBJ2-7|TRBV7-2|TRBD2|NA
CASSYRTSPYEQYF
TGTGCCAGCAGCTACCGGACTAGTCCCTACGAGCAGTACTTC
>TRBJ2-6|TRBV28|TRBD1|few
CASSRTNIKQGFSSGANVLTF
TGTGCCAGCAGCCGAACCAATATAAAACAGGGGTTCAGCTCTGGGGCCAACGTCCTGACTTTC
>TRBJ2-1|TRBV29-1|TRBD2|NA
CSGWEAGSKNEQFF
TGCAGCGGGTGGGAAGCGGGAAGTAAGAATGAGCAGTTCTTC
>TRBJ2-5|TRBV5-1|TRBD1|few
CASSLSGGSETQYF
TGCGCCAGCAGCCTCTCAGGGGGCTCTGAGACCCAGTACTTC
>TRBJ2-1|TRBV7-3|TRBD2|NA
CASSLSPIAGSSYNEQFF
TGTGCCAGCAGCTTAAGCCCAATAGCGGGGTCCTCCTACAATGAGCAGTTCTTC
>TRBJ1-4|TRBV15|NA|NA
CATSRDYGFSNEKLFF
TGTGCCACCAGCAGAGATTACGGGTTTTCTAATGAAAAACTGTTTTTT
>TRBJ2-5|TRBV12-3/TRBV12-4|NA|NA
CASRITGYETQYF
TGTGCCAGCAGAATTACAGGGTACGAGACCCAGTACTTC
>TRBJ2-5|TRBV7-7|TRBD1|NA
CASSPQGAGVTQYF
TGTGCCAGCAGCCCACAGGGGGCCGGAGTGACCCAGTACTTC
>TRBJ1-2|TRBV5-1|NA|few
CASSLIGHGYTF
TGCGCCAGCAGCTTGATAGGCCATGGCTACACCTTC
>TRBJ2-5|TRBV20-1|NA|NA
CSAQGNQETQYF
TGCAGTGCTCAGGGGAACCAAGAGACCCAGTACTTC
>TRBJ2-6|TRBV12-3/TRBV12-4|TRBD1|few
CASSRDSRILSGANVLTF
TGTGCCAGCAGCCGGGACAGCAGAATTCTCTCTGGGGCCAACGTCCTGACTTTC
>TRBJ2-7|TRBV12-3/TRBV12-4|TRBD2|NA
CASRSSGYEQYF
TGTGCCAGCAGATCTAGCGGCTACGAGCAGTACTTC
>TRBJ2-5|TRBV20-1|TRBD1|few
CSANTGVAAQVETQYF
TGCAGTGCCAACACAGGGGTCGCGGCGCAAGTAGAGACCCAGTACTTC
>TRBJ2-7|TRBV4-3|NA|few
CASSQDHPGPYEQYF
TGCGCCAGCAGCCAAGATCATCCGGGCCCCTACGAGCAGTACTTC
>TRBJ1-1|TRBV3-1|NA|NA
CASSQDHRVDTEAFF
TGTGCCAGCAGCCAAGACCATAGGGTGGACACTGAAGCTTTCTTT
>TRBJ2-7|TRBV20-1|TRBD2|NA
CSAALTSGSYEQYF
TGCAGTGCTGCCCTGACTAGCGGGAGCTACGAGCAGTACTTC
>TRBJ2-7|TRBV25-1|NA|NA
CASSDPYGTYEQYF
TGTGCCAGCAGTGATCCTTACGGAACCTACGAGCAGTACTTC
>TRBJ1-4|TRBV6-6|TRBD1|NA
CASSLGTGDEKLFF
TGTGCCAGCAGCCTCGGGACAGGGGATGAAAAACTGTTTTTT
>TRBJ2-5|TRBV7-2|NA|NA
CASSSGRKNPGETQYF
TGTGCCAGCAGCTCAGGCCGGAAAAACCCGGGGGAGACCCAGTACTTC
>TRBJ1-5|TRBV30|NA|few
CAWSQQANQPQHF
TGTGCCTGGAGTCAACAGGCCAATCAGCCCCAGCATTTT
>TRBJ1-5|TRBV20-1|TRBD1|NA
CSAFSDRVNQPQHF
TGCAGTGCTTTCTCGGACAGGGTTAATCAGCCCCAGCATTTT
>TRBJ2-7|TRBV20-1|TRBD1|few
CSALAPGQAYEQYF
TGCAGTGCTTTAGCCCCGGGACAGGCATACGAGCAGTACTTC
>TRBJ2-2|TRBV7-8|TRBD2|few
CASSARTSGSTGELFF
TGTGCCAGCAGCGCACGGACTAGCGGGAGTACCGGGGAGCTGTTTTTT
>TRBJ2-7|TRBV7-9|TRBD2|NA
CASSGLAGVGEQYF
TGTGCCAGCAGCGGGCTAGCGGGAGTAGGCGAGCAGTACTTC
>TRBJ1-6|TRBV10-3|TRBD1|NA
CAISGTGNSPLHF
TGTGCCATCAGTGGGACAGGGAATTCACCCCTCCACTTT
>TRBJ1-3|TRBV20-1|NA|NA
CSATDRTSGNTIYF
TGCAGTGCAACCGACAGAACCTCTGGAAACACCATATATTTT
>TRBJ1-4|TRBV7-9|NA|NA
CASSLGGAANEKLFF
TGTGCCAGCAGCTTAGGGGGGGCGGCTAATGAAAAACTGTTTTTT
>TRBJ2-7|TRBV5-4|NA|few
CASSLAFHPYEQYF
TGTGCCAGCAGCTTGGCGTTTCACCCCTACGAGCAGTACTTC
>TRBJ2-1|TRBV11-3|NA|few
CASSPSLGLYNEQFF
TGTGCCAGCAGCCCTTCACTAGGACTCTACAATGAGCAGTTCTTC
>TRBJ2-5|TRBV5-1|NA|few
CASSLETPLQETQYF
TGCGCCAGCAGCTTGGAGACTCCACTCCAAGAGACCCAGTACTTC
>TRBJ2-1|TRBV14|NA|few
CASSQDSRLHNEQFF
TGTGCCAGCAGCCAAGATTCTAGGCTCCACAATGAGCAGTTCTTC
>TRBJ2-5|TRBV10-2|NA|NA
CASKTLGGGEETQYF
TGCGCCAGCAAAACCCTCGGCGGCGGGGAGGAGACCCAGTACTTC
>TRBJ1-1|TRBV3-1|NA|NA
CASSQQGPNTEAFF
TGTGCCAGCAGCCAGCAGGGCCCGAACACTGAAGCTTTCTTT
>TRBJ2-7|TRBV27|NA|NA
CASSLRENYEQYF
TGTGCCAGCAGTTTAAGGGAAAACTACGAGCAGTACTTC
>TRBJ2-1|TRBV11-2|NA|few
CASSLEGPTYNEQFF
TGTGCCAGCAGCTTAGAAGGCCCGACCTACAATGAGCAGTTCTTC
>TRBJ2-5|TRBV10-3|TRBD1|NA
CAISLSRDRDKTQYF
TGTGCCATCAGTCTGAGCCGGGACAGGGATAAAACCCAGTACTTC
>TRBJ1-2|TRBV7-9|NA|NA
CASSQLGQRRGYTF
TGTGCCAGCAGCCAACTCGGACAGCGGCGTGGCTACACCTTC
>TRBJ2-3|TRBV10-3|NA|few
CAISPPPGADTQYF
TGTGCCATCAGCCCCCCGCCGGGGGCAGATACGCAGTATTTT
>TRBJ2-3|TRBV12-3/TRBV12-4|TRBD2|NA
CASSLPGGGDTDTQYF
TGTGCCAGCAGTTTGCCAGGCGGGGGGGACACAGATACGCAGTATTTT
>TRBJ2-5|TRBV7-9|NA|few
CASSLANGNQETQYF
TGTGCCAGCAGCTTAGCTAACGGGAACCAAGAGACCCAGTACTTC